Listed below are T cell receptor beta chains from one sample, sequenced in a study of control samples from healthy donors and cancer patients. The assay was immunoSEQ multiplex PCR, and TCRdb's table has in-frame clones only and misses some. The sample records over 75,000 clones, around 85% being singletons. What was sequenced was blood. These receptor sequences come from a man aged 25 to 45 in good health. CDR3s include the opening cysteine and the closing phenylalanine or tryptophan. The D gene is left open where the match is weak. The listing skips clone size in some rows; elsewhere it reads once, few, many or a size class.

size	J	V	D	DNA	CDR3
NA	TRBJ1-4	TRBV5-1	NA	TGCGCCAGCAGCAGGACAGCTTCAAATGAAAAACTGTTTTTT	CASSRTASNEKLFF
NA	TRBJ2-3	TRBV3-1/TRBV3-2	NA	TGTGCCAGCAGCCAAGGAACGCATTTTCCCTTAGATACGCAGTATTTT	CASSQGTHFPLDTQYF
NA	TRBJ2-1	TRBV19	NA	TGTGCCAGTAGTATGGGACTGGCGTACAATGAGCAGTTCTTC	CASSMGLAYNEQFF
NA	TRBJ2-5	TRBV19	NA	TGTGCCAGTACCGGGCTACCCAGCGGAGAGACCCAGTACTTC	CASTGLPSGETQYF
few	TRBJ1-4	TRBV7-9	NA	TGTGCCAGCAGCCGAGGCGGCGGTAATGAAAAACTGTTTTTT	CASSRGGGNEKLFF
once	TRBJ1-4	TRBV5-6	TRBD1	TGTGCCAGCAGCAGGCCCGGGACAGTGAATGAAAAACTGTTTTTT	CASSRPGTVNEKLFF
few	TRBJ1-2	TRBV27	TRBD1	TGTGCCAGCAGTTTGGCAGGGGGCTATGGCTACACCTTC	CASSLAGGYGYTF
NA	TRBJ2-5	TRBV5-6	NA	TGTGCCAGCAGCTTGTGGGCGGGGGCCCAAGAGACCCAGTACTTC	CASSLWAGAQETQYF
NA	TRBJ1-2	TRBV2	NA	TGTGCCAGCAGTGAAGGTAACCGAGTGGGTGGCTACACCTTC	CASSEGNRVGGYTF
NA	TRBJ1-5	TRBV27	NA	TGTGCCAGCAGTTTAAAGACACCAAATAGCAATCAGCCCCAGCATTTT	CASSLKTPNSNQPQHF
NA	TRBJ2-1	TRBV6-6	NA	TGTGCCAGCAGTTACGGCAGGGACAATGAGCAGTTCTTC	CASSYGRDNEQFF
NA	TRBJ1-1	TRBV27	NA	TGTGCCAGCTTTTGGGGGACTGAAGCTTTCTTT	CASFWGTEAFF
NA	TRBJ2-3	TRBV10-3	NA	TGTGCCATCAGTGAGTCCGCAGATACGCAGTATTTT	CAISESADTQYF
NA	TRBJ1-4	TRBV29-1	NA	TGCAGCGTTGAAGATGCCCAGGGGCGAGATGAAAAACTGTTTTTT	CSVEDAQGRDEKLFF
NA	TRBJ1-2	TRBV30	TRBD1	TGTGCCTGGAGTCCGGACAGGTTGGTTAGCTATGGCTACACCTTC	CAWSPDRLVSYGYTF
NA	TRBJ1-5	TRBV30	NA	TGTGCCTGGAGTTCTCGGGGTCAGCCCCAGCATTTT	CAWSSRGQPQHF
NA	TRBJ2-2	TRBV9	TRBD2	TGTGCCAGCAGCGTGGCAGCGGGGGCCCCAAACACCGGGGAGCTGTTTTTT	CASSVAAGAPNTGELFF
NA	TRBJ1-5	TRBV7-9	NA	TGTGCCAGCAGCCCCGGCGGGACACGAGGCCAGCCCCAGCATTTT	CASSPGGTRGQPQHF
few	TRBJ2-5	TRBV25-1	NA	TGTGCCAGCAGCGGACTAACAGGGTATATGGGAGAGACCCAGTACTTC	CASSGLTGYMGETQYF
once	TRBJ1-4	TRBV18	NA	TGTGCCAGCTCACCAAGATCACAGGGTCGGGAAAAACTGTTTTTT	CASSPRSQGREKLFF
NA	TRBJ1-2	TRBV3-1/TRBV3-2	NA	TGTGCCAGCGGAGATACCGGGGGCTACACCTTC	CASGDTGGYTF
NA	TRBJ1-2	TRBV5-1	NA	TGCGCCAGCAGCTTCGGGGGGGAAGACTACACCTTC	CASSFGGEDYTF
few	TRBJ1-1	TRBV4-2	NA	TGTGCCAGCAGCCAAGTTCCACCCGGAGGAAACACTGAAGCTTTCTTT	CASSQVPPGGNTEAFF
NA	TRBJ2-7	TRBV29-1	NA	TGCAGTGTTGAAGTTGAGACCCACTACGAGCAGTACTTC	CSVEVETHYEQYF
NA	TRBJ1-4	TRBV28	NA	TGTGCCAGCAGTCCTAATGAAAAACTGTTTTTT	CASSPNEKLFF
NA	TRBJ1-2	TRBV7-9	NA	TGTGCCAGCAGCTTACCAGGGCCAGCTAACTATGGCTACACCTTC	CASSLPGPANYGYTF
NA	TRBJ2-3	TRBV10-1	TRBD2	TGCGCCAGCAGTGAGTCCGGGGGGAGCACAGATACGCAGTATTTT	CASSESGGSTDTQYF
NA	TRBJ1-5	TRBV29-1	NA	TGCAGCGTTGCGGCGGGGGCAAGCAATCAGCCCCAGCATTTT	CSVAAGASNQPQHF
NA	TRBJ2-7	TRBV3-1/TRBV3-2	NA	TGTGCCAGCAGCCCAGGGACTTTTCTGGGGTACGAGCAGTACTTC	CASSPGTFLGYEQYF
NA	TRBJ2-5	TRBV9	NA	TGTGCCAGCAGCGTAGCCCCCCTGGGGCGGGGACTCCAAGAGACCCAGTACTTC	CASSVAPLGRGLQETQYF
NA	TRBJ2-7	TRBV11-2	NA	TGTGCCAGCAGCCCTTACTTTGGGGGGCCGGGCGAGCAGTACTTC	CASSPYFGGPGEQYF
NA	TRBJ1-1	TRBV28	NA	TGTGCCAGCAGTCAGAACACTGAAGCTTTCTTT	CASSQNTEAFF
NA	TRBJ2-7	TRBV5-1	NA	TGCGCCAGCAGCCCGAAACAGGGAGTGGTTCTACGAAACAGGGAGTGGTTCTACGAGCAGTACTTC	CASSPKQGVVLRNREWFYEQYF
once	TRBJ1-4	TRBV12-3/TRBV12-4	NA	TGTGCCAGCAGAACAGGGAGCAAACTGTTTTTT	CASRTGSKLFF
NA	TRBJ1-5	TRBV2	NA	TGTGCCAGCAATGCACCGGAGGAGCCCCAGCATTTT	CASNAPEEPQHF
few	TRBJ2-7	TRBV14	NA	TGTGCCAGCAGCCAAACACGGGCGCCCTACGAGCAGTACTTC	CASSQTRAPYEQYF
few	TRBJ1-6	TRBV19	TRBD1	TGTGCCAGTAGAGGGGCAGGGGGAAGAAATTCACCCCTCCACTTT	CASRGAGGRNSPLHF
NA	TRBJ1-3	TRBV5-5	NA	TGTGCCAGCAGCCTGGTTCAGCTCCCGGGAGGAAACACCATATATTTT	CASSLVQLPGGNTIYF
NA	TRBJ2-1	TRBV6-2/TRBV6-3	NA	TGTGCCAGCAGCATAGACACTTACAATGAGCAGTTCTTC	CASSIDTYNEQFF
NA	TRBJ1-1	TRBV6-5	NA	TGTGCCAGCAGTTACTCCGGGTTGATAGAGGGTGAAGCTTTCTTT	CASSYSGLIEGEAFF
NA	TRBJ1-2	TRBV9	NA	TGTGCCAGCAGCGTAGAGGGGATTAACTATGGCTACACCTTC	CASSVEGINYGYTF
NA	TRBJ2-3	TRBV28	TRBD2	TGTGCCAGCAGTCTAATAAGTTCTCTAGCGGGGGGTGGCACAGATACGCAGTATTTT	CASSLISSLAGGGTDTQYF
NA	TRBJ2-3	TRBV27	NA	TGTGCCAGCAGTCCAACCAGGTCTACGGGGGTGGATACGCAGTATTTT	CASSPTRSTGVDTQYF
NA	TRBJ1-1	TRBV4-2	NA	TGTGCCAGCAGCCAAAGAGGGACTGAAGCTTTCTTT	CASSQRGTEAFF
NA	TRBJ2-5	TRBV2	NA	TGTGCCAGCAGACAAGGGTTTGGCAGAGAAGAGACCCAGTACTTC	CASRQGFGREETQYF
few	TRBJ1-5	TRBV6-1	NA	TGTGCCAGCAGTGAAGGCTGGGGGCATCAGCCCCAGCATTTT	CASSEGWGHQPQHF